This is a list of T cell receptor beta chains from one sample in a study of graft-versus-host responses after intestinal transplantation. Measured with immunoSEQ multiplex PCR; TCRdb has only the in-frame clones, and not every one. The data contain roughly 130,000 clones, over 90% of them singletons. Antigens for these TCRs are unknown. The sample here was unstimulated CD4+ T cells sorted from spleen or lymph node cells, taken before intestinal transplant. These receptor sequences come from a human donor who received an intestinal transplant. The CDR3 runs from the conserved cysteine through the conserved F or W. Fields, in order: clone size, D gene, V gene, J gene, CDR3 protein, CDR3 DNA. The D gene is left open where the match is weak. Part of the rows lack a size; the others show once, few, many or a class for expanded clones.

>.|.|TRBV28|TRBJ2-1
CASLPESSYNEQFF
TGTGCCAGTTTACCTGAGAGCTCCTACAATGAGCAGTTCTTC
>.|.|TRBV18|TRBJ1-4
CASSPETWTGKLFF
TGTGCCAGCTCACCAGAAACGTGGACCGGGAAACTGTTTTTT
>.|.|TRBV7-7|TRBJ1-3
CASTSRESYWGNTIYF
TGTGCCAGCACCTCCCGGGAGTCCTATTGGGGAAACACCATATATTTT
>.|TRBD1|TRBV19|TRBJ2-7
CASSLSTGQAGYEQYF
TGTGCCAGTAGTCTCTCCACGGGACAGGCCGGCTACGAGCAGTACTTC
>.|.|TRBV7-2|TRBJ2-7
CASSLAREYEQYF
TGTGCCAGCAGCTTAGCCAGGGAATACGAGCAGTACTTC
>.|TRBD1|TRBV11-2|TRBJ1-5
CASSPGQGWELRNQPQHF
TGTGCCAGCAGCCCCGGACAGGGGTGGGAGCTTCGCAATCAGCCCCAGCATTTT
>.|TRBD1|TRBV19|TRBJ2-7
CASSLRPRTGILEQYF
TGTGCCAGTAGCCTCCGCCCCCGGACAGGCATCCTCGAGCAGTACTTC
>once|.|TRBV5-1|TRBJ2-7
CASSLSGQTYEQYF
TGCGCCAGCAGCCTGAGCGGACAGACCTACGAGCAGTACTTC
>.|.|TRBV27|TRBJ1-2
CASSLAGDYGYTF
TGTGCCAGCAGTTTAGCAGGGGACTATGGCTACACCTTC
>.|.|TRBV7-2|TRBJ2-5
CASSPTRTEETQYF
TGTGCCAGCAGCCCCACCCGGACAGAAGAGACCCAGTACTTC
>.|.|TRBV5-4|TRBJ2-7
CASSLVGASEQYF
TGTGCCAGCAGCTTGGTTGGGGCGAGTGAGCAGTACTTC
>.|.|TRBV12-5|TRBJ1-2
CASGWAGRNYGYTF
TGTGCTAGTGGTTGGGCAGGAAGGAACTATGGCTACACCTTC
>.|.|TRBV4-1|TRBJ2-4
CASSQVAPNRGGRNIQYF
TGCGCCAGCAGCCAAGTCGCTCCCAACAGGGGGGGTAGGAACATTCAGTACTTC